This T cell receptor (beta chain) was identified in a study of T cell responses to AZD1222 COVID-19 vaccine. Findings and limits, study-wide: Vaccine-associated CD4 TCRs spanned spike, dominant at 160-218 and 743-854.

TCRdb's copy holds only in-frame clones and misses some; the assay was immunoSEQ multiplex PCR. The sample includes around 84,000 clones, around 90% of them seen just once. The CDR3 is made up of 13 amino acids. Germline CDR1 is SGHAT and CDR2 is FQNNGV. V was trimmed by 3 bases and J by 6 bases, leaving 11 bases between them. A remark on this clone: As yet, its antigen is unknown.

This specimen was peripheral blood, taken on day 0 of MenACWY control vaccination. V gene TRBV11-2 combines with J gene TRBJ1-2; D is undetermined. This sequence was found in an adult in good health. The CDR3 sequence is CASSLRGADGYTF. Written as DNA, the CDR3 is TGTGCCAGCAGCTTGAGAGGCGCCGATGGCTACACCTTC.